Presented here are 26 T cell receptor beta chains from one specimen sequenced in a study of HIV-infected patients and healthy controls. TCRdb redid the calling of the 5' RACE reads with MiXCR, one entry per CDR3 protein. The sample lists roughly 70,000 distinct CDR3 sequences, about 17% seen once, with approximately 5.2% in the top ten. Source material: CD4+ T cells from blood. Receptors originate from a human donor in good health.

This clonotype was seen only a few times. The chain uses TRBV20-1 and TRBJ1-2; 7 bases fit TRBD1. Germline loops: CDR1 DFQATT, CDR2 SNEGSKA (reference sequence). The J segment lost 4 bases and the V segment lost 5 bases, leaving 10 bases of the junction unmatched. There are 14 residues in the CDR3. CDR3 sequence reads: CSAGRQGTIYGYTF. CDR3 sequence (DNA): TGCAGTGCTGGAAGACAGGGTACAATCTATGGCTACACCTTC.

This CDR3 reads CASSPGQGPEAFF. DNA of the CDR3: TGTGCCAGCTCACCGGGACAGGGCCCTGAAGCTTTCTTT. The chain uses TRBV18 and TRBJ1-1; TRBD1 agrees at 9 bases. The CDR3 totals 13 residues. Trimming cost V 3 bases and J 6 bases; bases outside gene matches: 2. In germline, CDR1 is KGHSH, CDR2 LQKENI.

This chain uses TRBV7-2 with TRBJ2-1; 8 bases line up with TRBD2. Germline-derived CDR1 and CDR2 are SGHTA and FQGNSA. J gave up 5 bases and V 6 bases, and 18 bases lay outside the gene matches. The CDR3 consists of 18 residues. The DNA of the CDR3 is TGTGCCAGCAGACGCCAGGGTGGTAGCGGGGCCAAGAACAATGAGCAGTTCTTC. Encoded protein: CASRRQGGSGAKNNEQFF.

This sequence joins TRBV7-3 and TRBJ2-2; 8 bases map to TRBD2. With V trimmed by 4 bases and J by 0 bases, 1 base remained unmatched. CDR3 length equals 15 residues. From germline, CDR1 is SGHTA and CDR2 FQGTGA. The CDR3 nucleotides are TGTGCCAGCAGCTATAGCGGGGCGAACACCGGGGAGCTGTTTTTT. It translates to CASSYSGANTGELFF.

The rearrangement links TRBV27 to TRBJ1-2, with no clear D. V lost 1 base and J 3 bases, leaving 15 bases between the germline ends. The CDR3 contains 16 residues. Germline CDR1 is MNHEY and CDR2 is SMNVEV (reference sequence). The CDR3 loop reads CASSLLPDPTYYGYTF. CDR3 nucleotide sequence: TGTGCCAGCAGTTTATTGCCGGACCCGACTTACTATGGCTACACCTTC.

This clonotype was recorded a few times. V and J are TRBV6-6 and TRBJ1-1; no firm D call. This CDR3 contains 13 residues. The germline V and J ends were trimmed by 0 bases and 7 bases, with 9 bases remaining between them. Germline loops: CDR1 MNHNY, CDR2 SVGAGI (reference sequence). The CDR3 DNA reads as TGTGCCAGCAGTTACTCGTGGCGGTTTGAAGCTTTCTTT. Encoded protein: CASSYSWRFEAFF.

This clonotype was counted at least ten times. The chain combines TRBV12-3 or TRBV12-4 with TRBJ1-1, with D possibly TRBD1 on 6 matching bases. Deletions cut 2 bases from V and 1 base from J, with 8 bases between. This CDR3 spans 14 amino acids. The CDR3 sequence: CASSLLRGNTEAFF. Written as DNA, the CDR3 is TGTGCCAGCAGTTTACTCAGGGGGAACACTGAAGCTTTCTTT.

This clonotype was recorded at least ten times. The V call is TRBV29-1, the J call TRBJ2-7; TRBD2 agrees at 11 bases. The CDR3 contains 12 residues. V shed 4 bases and J 9 bases; nucleotides not matched to a gene: 5. The V gene's germline CDR1 is SQVTM and CDR2 ANQGSEA. In nucleotides, the CDR3 is TGCAGCGTTGCGACTAGCGGGACTCCGCAGTACTTC. As protein: CSVATSGTPQYF.

The chain has TRBV20-1 and TRBJ2-1; the match to TRBD1 covers 11 bases. J gave up 5 bases and V 3 bases, and 3 bases lay outside the gene matches. Germline CDR1 is DFQATT and CDR2 is SNEGSKA (reference sequence). The CDR3 extends over 14 amino acids. As DNA, the CDR3 is TGCAGTGCTAGCCGGGACAGGGGGAACAATGAGCAGTTCTTC. Translating it yields CSASRDRGNNEQFF.

This rearrangement joins TRBV2 to TRBJ1-5; D possibly corresponds to TRBD1 (5 bases). The ends were cut back, 7 bases at V and 2 bases at J, with 18 bases in the middle. Germline V gene lookup returns CDR1 SNHLY and CDR2 FYNNEI. The CDR3 sequence is 16 residues long. CDR3 nucleotides: TGTGCCAGCAACCTTGCGGGGGGTCAGGGCAATCAGCCCCAGCATTTT. This gives the protein CASNLAGGQGNQPQHF.

The sample holds a few counts of this clonotype. The CDR3 bases are TGTGCCAGCAGCTCGCCCGGGGCTTTGGGCCCGAACACTGAAGCTTTCTTT. As protein: CASSSPGALGPNTEAFF. This chain links TRBV7-2 with TRBJ1-1, with D maybe TRBD1 (5 bases). The germline gives CDR1 SGHTA, CDR2 FQGNSA. The CDR3 spans 17 residues. Trimming stripped 4 bases from V and 1 base from J, with 19 bases between.

This clonotype has just a few counts. The chain combines TRBV6-1 with TRBJ2-7, with 8 bases aligning to TRBD1. The CDR3 contains 14 residues. With V trimmed by 2 bases and J by 3 bases, 3 bases remained unmatched. The germline gives CDR1 MNHNS, CDR2 SASEGT. The CDR3 nucleotides are TGTGCCAGCAGTGAACAACAGGGGGGCTACGAGCAGTACTTC. Its protein is CASSEQQGGYEQYF.

The chain recombines TRBV28 with TRBJ1-1, with 7 bases identical to TRBD1. V lost 5 bases, J lost 5 bases, and 8 bases stayed unmatched. The length of the CDR3 is 14 residues. Germline V gene sequence: CDR1 MDHEN, CDR2 SYDVKM. In nucleotides, the CDR3 is TGTGCCAGCAGTAGACAGGGAGGTCGGACTGAAGCTTTCTTT. Its translation: CASSRQGGRTEAFF. Supplemented by reference TRBV28 and TRBJ1-1, the full variable domain reads DVKVTQSSRYLVKRTGEKVFLECVQDMDHENMFWYRQDPGLGLRLIYFSYDVKMKEKGDIPEGYSVSREKKERFSLILESASTNQTSMYLCASSRQGGRTEAFFGQGTRLTVV.

This clonotype was seen only a few times. The chain joins TRBV11-1 to TRBJ2-2; D is possibly TRBD1 (6 bases). Germline CDR1 SGHAT, CDR2 FQDESV (reference sequence). The CDR3 consists of 17 residues. V lost 0 bases, J lost 7 bases, and 18 bases lay in between. Here the CDR3 reads CASSLAPPGRGDGELFF. The CDR3 bases are TGTGCCAGCAGCTTAGCGCCCCCAGGCAGGGGTGACGGGGAGCTGTTTTTT.

This clonotype has more than one count but fewer than ten. This chain connects TRBV30 to TRBJ2-7, with 7 bases matching TRBD2. CDR1 is GTSNPN and CDR2 is SVGIG in the germline V gene (reference sequence). After removal of 0 bases from V and 6 bases from J, the junction contained 8 bases not matched to a gene. This CDR3 contains 14 residues. The CDR3 region is CAWSVGGSGSEQYF. The CDR3, as DNA: TGTGCCTGGAGTGTAGGCGGGAGCGGTAGCGAGCAGTACTTC.

This clonotype was detected many times. The chain employs TRBV5-1 and TRBJ2-1, with 10 bases lining up with TRBD2. This CDR3 is built from 15 residues. CDR1 SGHRS and CDR2 YFSETQ come from the germline V gene. V lost 4 bases, J lost 4 bases, and 5 bases stayed unmatched. DNA of the CDR3: TGCGCCAGCAGCACCACTAGCGGGACTTACAATGAGCAGTTCTTC. This encodes CASSTTSGTYNEQFF.

V is TRBV14 and J is TRBJ1-1, with D uncertain. Trimming shortened V by 0 bases and J by 7 bases, and 12 bases separated the two germline ends. CDR3 length equals 14 residues. The germline V gene encodes CDR1 SGHDN and CDR2 FVKESK. The CDR3 DNA is TGTGCCAGCAGCCAAGATTTAGGAGGGAGTGAAGCTTTCTTT. As protein: CASSQDLGGSEAFF.

Comments on this clonotype: A much larger clonotype is one base distant, so this may be a read error. The chain has TRBV7-2 and TRBJ2-1; TRBD2 matches at 9 bases. From germline, CDR1 is SGHTA and CDR2 FQGNSA. This CDR3 spans 19 amino acids. The CDR3 loop reads CASRSLASGGSNVGNGQFF. CDR3 coding DNA: TGTGCCAGCAGATCGTTGGCCAGCGGGGGGTCCAATGTGGGAAATGGGCAGTTCTTC.

This clonotype has only a few counts. The V gene is TRBV5-5, the J gene TRBJ1-2; tentative D call: TRBD1 (6 bases). The length of the CDR3 is 16 residues. The V end was cut by 0 bases, the J end by 4 bases, with 16 bases between. Germline V gene lookup returns CDR1 SGHKS and CDR2 YYEKEE (reference sequence). The CDR3 nucleotides are TGTGCCAGCAGCTTGGAACCGACAGGAGACATCTATGGCTACACCTTC. It translates to CASSLEPTGDIYGYTF.

The chain employs TRBV6-6 and TRBJ2-1; TRBD1 might be the D (6 bases). The CDR3 has 17 amino acids. Trimming stripped 6 bases from V and 0 bases from J, with 18 bases between. Germline values: CDR1 MNHNY, CDR2 SVGAGI (reference sequence). CDR3 in amino acids: CASRHTTRGSSYNEQFF. The CDR3 nucleotides are TGTGCCAGCAGACATACAACCAGGGGAAGCTCCTACAATGAGCAGTTCTTC.

V usage is TRBV29-1 and J usage is TRBJ2-3, with 11 bases fitting TRBD2. V was pared by 6 bases and J by 6 bases, with 8 bases of the junction left unmatched. The germline V gene encodes CDR1 SQVTM and CDR2 ANQGSEA. The CDR3 has 14 residues. The CDR3 DNA sequence: TGCAGCGTCACACTAGCGGGGGTATTCGATACGCAGTATTTT. This gives the protein CSVTLAGVFDTQYF.

This clonotype was observed many times. The rearrangement uses TRBV18 and TRBJ1-1; TRBD1 matches at 7 bases. V shed 3 bases and J 1 base; nucleotides not matched to a gene: 5. CDR1 KGHSH and CDR2 LQKENI come from the germline V gene. This CDR3 spans 15 amino acids. DNA of the CDR3: TGTGCCAGCTCACCCCGGACAGGTAGGAACACTGAAGCTTTCTTT. Its translation is CASSPRTGRNTEAFF.

The gene calls are TRBV6-2 or TRBV6-3 and TRBJ2-1; D is possibly TRBD1 or TRBD2 (6 bases each). The CDR3 extends over 15 amino acids. Germline CDR1 MNHEY, CDR2 SVGEGT. The ends were cut back, 2 bases at V and 6 bases at J, with 14 bases in the middle. CDR3 residues: CASSYEGGHSNEQFF. In DNA form, the CDR3 reads TGTGCCAGCAGTTACGAAGGGGGGCACAGCAATGAGCAGTTCTTC.

The genes are TRBV5-1 and TRBJ1-1, with D unclear. V shed 1 base and J shed 3 bases, with 13 bases lying between them. Germline CDR1 SGHRS, CDR2 YFSETQ. The CDR3 is 15 residues long. The CDR3 sequence is CASSLNYGRDTEAFF. CDR3 bases: TGCGCCAGCAGCTTGAATTATGGGAGGGACACTGAAGCTTTCTTT. The complete variable domain, with remaining parts taken from reference TRBV5-1 and TRBJ1-1, reads KAGVTQTPRYLIKTRGQQVTLSCSPISGHRSVSWYQQTPGQGLQFLFEYFSETQRNKGNFPGRFSGRQFSNSRSEMNVSTLELGDSALYLCASSLNYGRDTEAFFGQGTRLTVV.

This clonotype has only a few counts. V gene TRBV28 combines with J gene TRBJ2-2, with 10 bases that match TRBD1. Germline CDR1 MDHEN, CDR2 SYDVKM. This CDR3 region has 16 residues. The J segment lost 4 bases and the V segment lost 8 bases, leaving 10 bases of the junction unmatched. This CDR3 reads CASGSGTGVVTGELFF. CDR3 in DNA: TGTGCCAGCGGGTCCGGGACAGGGGTCGTCACCGGGGAGCTGTTTTTT. The full variable domain, rest sourced from reference TRBV28 and TRBJ2-2, is DVKVTQSSRYLVKRTGEKVFLECVQDMDHENMFWYRQDPGLGLRLIYFSYDVKMKEKGDIPEGYSVSREKKERFSLILESASTNQTSMYLCASGSGTGVVTGELFFGEGSRLTVL.

This clonotype was counted only a few times. The rearrangement uses TRBV9 and TRBJ2-7; D might be TRBD2 (6 bases). The CDR3 contains 13 residues. V was cut by 4 bases and J by 7 bases, with 15 bases left in between. Germline CDR1 and CDR2: SGDLS and YYNGEE. CDR3 nucleotides: TGTGCCAGCAGCTCCCAAGCGGGCTGGGAGCAGTACTTC. Translated, it gives CASSSQAGWEQYF.